A selection of T cell receptor beta chains follows, all from one sample in a study of beta chain features in type 1 diabetes. The protocol was immunoSEQ multiplex PCR, while the TCRdb copy is restricted to in-frame clones and leaves out a portion. The table lists 250,000 to 350,000 clones, 12% to 15% of them singletons, with over 5% in the top ten. Input material: central memory CD4+ T cells from blood. The receptors were sampled from a man younger than 45 in good health. CDR3s include the opening cysteine and the closing phenylalanine or tryptophan. The D gene is left open where the match is weak. Where a row states a size, it is once, few, many or the class of an expanded clone; other rows omit it.

>few|TRBV6-1|.|TRBJ1-1
CASTQGSSVVEAFF
TGTGCCAGCACCCAGGGATCATCAGTAGTGGAAGCTTTCTTT
>few|TRBV7-2|.|TRBJ1-1
CASSTFWDTEAFF
TGTGCCAGCAGCACGTTCTGGGACACTGAAGCTTTCTTT
>few|TRBV7-2|.|TRBJ1-2
CASVRAEGRGYTF
TGTGCCAGCGTCCGGGCGGAGGGCCGTGGCTACACCTTC
>.|TRBV23-1|.|TRBJ2-3
CASSHRSGGFTDTQYF
TGCGCCAGCAGTCATAGATCGGGGGGCTTCACAGATACGCAGTATTTT
>few|TRBV20-1|TRBD2|TRBJ2-1
CSAAGVYEQFF
TGCAGTGCGGCGGGGGTGTATGAGCAGTTCTTC
>.|TRBV7-2|.|TRBJ1-2
CASSLSRSNYGYTF
TGTGCCAGCAGCTTAAGCAGGTCCAACTATGGCTACACCTTC
>few|TRBV27|.|TRBJ2-1
CASSPPTGTLTNEQFF
TGTGCCAGCAGCCCACCGACCGGGACCCTAACAAATGAGCAGTTCTTC
>.|TRBV4-3|TRBD1|TRBJ1-2
CASSQVGQGDYGYTF
TGCGCCAGCAGCCAAGTAGGACAGGGAGACTATGGCTACACCTTC
>.|TRBV28|.|TRBJ1-2
CASTFGQALGYTF
TGTGCCAGCACCTTTGGCCAGGCCCTGGGCTACACCTTC
>.|TRBV4-3|.|TRBJ1-2
CASSRGGSGALYGYTF
TGCGCCAGCAGCCGAGGGGGGTCTGGAGCTCTCTATGGCTACACCTTC
>.|TRBV29-1|TRBD1|TRBJ2-4
CSVEEQQGARNIQYF
TGCAGCGTTGAAGAGCAACAGGGGGCAAGAAACATTCAGTACTTC
>.|TRBV7-2|.|TRBJ2-4
CASSPRVIAKNIQYF
TGTGCCAGCAGCCCCCGGGTGATAGCCAAAAACATTCAGTACTTC
>.|TRBV14|.|TRBJ2-3
CASSQDAGNTQYF
TGTGCCAGCAGCCAAGATGCAGGAAATACGCAGTATTTT
>.|TRBV18|TRBD1|TRBJ2-5
CASSPGGQGMETQYF
TGTGCCAGCTCACCAGGCGGACAGGGGATGGAGACCCAGTACTTC
>.|TRBV6-1|.|TRBJ1-1
CASSNTIGSEAFF
TGTGCCAGCAGCAACACGATAGGGAGTGAAGCTTTCTTT